The T cell receptor (beta chain) under discussion was sequenced for a study of molecular identifiers for immune sequencing clone quantification. Study summary: RNA, taken in replicates from approximately 20,000 or 100,000 naive CD8 cells, was split five ways, with four sequenced.

Study-level results: Effector cells kept over 98% of their molecules in clones above 20 RNA copies, while naive cells kept under 1% there. Highly expanded clone sizes could be underestimated by identical TCR molecules that share a barcode.

Researchers sorted naive CD8 T cells as cells that were CD8+CD4-CCR7+CD45RA+. In its sample, this clonotype was seen many times. Its matching antigen is unknown. Trimming shortened V by 7 bases and J by 10 bases, and 23 bases separated the two germline ends. The CDR3 contains 15 residues. Germline CDR1 LGHDT, CDR2 YNNKEL (reference sequence). From the PCR reads, TCRdb called clonotypes with MiXCR, one entry per CDR3 protein. The repertoire includes over 55,000 distinct CDR3 sequences, over 15% of them detected once, and under 1.5% sits in the top ten. The sequencing input was naive CD8+ T cells from blood, with Jurkat cell RNA spiked in. The subset is: FACS-sorted CD8+CD4-CCR7+CD45RA+ naive T cells. The chain joins TRBV3-1 to TRBJ2-1, with D perhaps matching TRBD2 (6 bases). The clonotype originates from a human donor in good health. Some libraries in this study had Jurkat cell RNA spiked in. CDR3 bases: TGTGCCAGCACCGGATCGACTAGTCCTGATGTGGAGCAGTTCTTC. Protein: CASTGSTSPDVEQFF.